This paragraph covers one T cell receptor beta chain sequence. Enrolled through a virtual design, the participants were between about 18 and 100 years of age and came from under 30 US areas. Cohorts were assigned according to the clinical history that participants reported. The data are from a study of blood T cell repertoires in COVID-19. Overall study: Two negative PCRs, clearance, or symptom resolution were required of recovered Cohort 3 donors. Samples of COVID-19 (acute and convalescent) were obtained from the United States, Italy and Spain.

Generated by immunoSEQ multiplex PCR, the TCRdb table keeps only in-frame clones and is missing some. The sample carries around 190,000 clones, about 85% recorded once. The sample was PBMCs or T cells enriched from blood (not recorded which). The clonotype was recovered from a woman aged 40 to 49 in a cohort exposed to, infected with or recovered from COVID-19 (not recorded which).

Written as DNA, the CDR3 is TGTGCCAGCTCACCACGGCTTAGCGGTTTTTACAATGAGCAGTTCTTC. This translates into CASSPRLSGFYNEQFF. The chain links TRBV18 to TRBJ2-1, with a tentative D call TRBD2 (6 bases). The CDR3 consists of 16 residues. Germline CDR1 KGHSH, CDR2 LQKENI. V dropped 1 base and J dropped 4 bases, with 14 bases sitting between them.